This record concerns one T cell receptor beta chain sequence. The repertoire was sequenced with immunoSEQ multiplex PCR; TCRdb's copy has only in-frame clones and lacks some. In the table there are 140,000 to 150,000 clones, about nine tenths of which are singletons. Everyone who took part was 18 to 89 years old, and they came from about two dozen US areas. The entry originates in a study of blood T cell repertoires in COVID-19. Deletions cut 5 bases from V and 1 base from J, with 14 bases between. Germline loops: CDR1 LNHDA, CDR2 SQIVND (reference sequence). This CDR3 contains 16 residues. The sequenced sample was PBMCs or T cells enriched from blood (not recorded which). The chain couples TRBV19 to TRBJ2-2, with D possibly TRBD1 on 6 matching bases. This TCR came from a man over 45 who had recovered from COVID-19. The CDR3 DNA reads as TGTGCCAGTAGTCAGCTAGGACAGTTGAACACCGGGGAGCTGTTTTTT. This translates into CASSQLGQLNTGELFF.